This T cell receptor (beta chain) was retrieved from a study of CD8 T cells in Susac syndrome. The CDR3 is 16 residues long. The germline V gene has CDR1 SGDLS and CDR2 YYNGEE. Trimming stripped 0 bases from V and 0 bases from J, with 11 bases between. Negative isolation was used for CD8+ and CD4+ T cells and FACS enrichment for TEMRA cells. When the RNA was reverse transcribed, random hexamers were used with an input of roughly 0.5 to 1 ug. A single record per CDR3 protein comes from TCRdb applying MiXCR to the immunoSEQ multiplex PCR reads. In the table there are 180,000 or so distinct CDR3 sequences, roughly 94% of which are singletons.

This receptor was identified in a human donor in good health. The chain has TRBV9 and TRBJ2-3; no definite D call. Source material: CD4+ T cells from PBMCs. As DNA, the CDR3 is TGTGCCAGCAGCGTAGACTGGGGTGCTAGCACAGATACGCAGTATTTT. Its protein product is CASSVDWGASTDTQYF.